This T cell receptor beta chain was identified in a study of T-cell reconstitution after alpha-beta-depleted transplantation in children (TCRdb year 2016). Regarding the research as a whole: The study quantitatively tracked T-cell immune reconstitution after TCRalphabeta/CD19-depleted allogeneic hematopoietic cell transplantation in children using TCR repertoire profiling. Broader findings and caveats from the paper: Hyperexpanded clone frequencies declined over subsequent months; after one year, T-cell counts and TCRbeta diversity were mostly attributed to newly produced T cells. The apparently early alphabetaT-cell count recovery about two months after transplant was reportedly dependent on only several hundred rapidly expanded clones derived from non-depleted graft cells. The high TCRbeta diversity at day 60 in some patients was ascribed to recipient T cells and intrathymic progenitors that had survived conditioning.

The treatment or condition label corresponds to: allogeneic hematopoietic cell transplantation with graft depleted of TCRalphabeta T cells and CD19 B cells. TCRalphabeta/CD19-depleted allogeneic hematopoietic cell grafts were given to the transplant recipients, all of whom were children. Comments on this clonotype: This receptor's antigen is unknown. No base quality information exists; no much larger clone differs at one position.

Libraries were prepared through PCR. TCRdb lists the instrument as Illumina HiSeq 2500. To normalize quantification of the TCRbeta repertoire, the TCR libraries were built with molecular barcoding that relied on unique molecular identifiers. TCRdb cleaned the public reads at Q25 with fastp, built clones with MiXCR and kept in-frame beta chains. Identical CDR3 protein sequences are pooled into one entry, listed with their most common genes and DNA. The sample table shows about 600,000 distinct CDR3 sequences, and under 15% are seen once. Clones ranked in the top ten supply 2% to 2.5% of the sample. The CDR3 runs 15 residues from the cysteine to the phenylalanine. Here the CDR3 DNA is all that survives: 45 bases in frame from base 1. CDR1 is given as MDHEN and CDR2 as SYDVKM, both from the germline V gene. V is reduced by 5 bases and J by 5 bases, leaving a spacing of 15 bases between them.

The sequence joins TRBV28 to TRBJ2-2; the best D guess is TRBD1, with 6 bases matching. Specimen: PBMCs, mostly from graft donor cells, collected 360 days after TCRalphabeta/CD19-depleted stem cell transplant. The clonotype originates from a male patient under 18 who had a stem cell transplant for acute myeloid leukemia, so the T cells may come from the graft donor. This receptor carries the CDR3 CASSTQGTPTGELFF. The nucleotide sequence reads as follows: TGTGCCAGCAGTACCCAGGGGACACCGACCGGGGAGCTGTTTTTT.